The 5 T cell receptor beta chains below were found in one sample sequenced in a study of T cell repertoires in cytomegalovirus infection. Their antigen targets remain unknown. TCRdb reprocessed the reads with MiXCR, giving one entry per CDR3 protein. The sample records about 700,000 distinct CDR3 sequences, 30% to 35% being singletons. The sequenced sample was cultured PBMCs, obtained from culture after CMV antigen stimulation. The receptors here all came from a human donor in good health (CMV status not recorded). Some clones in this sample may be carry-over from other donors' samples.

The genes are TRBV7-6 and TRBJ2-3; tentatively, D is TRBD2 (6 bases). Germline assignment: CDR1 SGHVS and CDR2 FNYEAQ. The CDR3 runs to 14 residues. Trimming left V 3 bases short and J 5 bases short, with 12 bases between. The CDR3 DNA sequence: TGTGCCAGCAGCTTTAGCGGTTTCGGAGATACGCAGTATTTT. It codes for CASSFSGFGDTQYF.

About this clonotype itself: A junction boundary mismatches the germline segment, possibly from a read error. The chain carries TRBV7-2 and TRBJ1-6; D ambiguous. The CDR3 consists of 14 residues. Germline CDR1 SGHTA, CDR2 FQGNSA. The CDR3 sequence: CASSLEGANTPLHF. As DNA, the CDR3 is TGTGCCAGCAGCTTAGAGGGAGCTAATACACCCCTCCACTTT.

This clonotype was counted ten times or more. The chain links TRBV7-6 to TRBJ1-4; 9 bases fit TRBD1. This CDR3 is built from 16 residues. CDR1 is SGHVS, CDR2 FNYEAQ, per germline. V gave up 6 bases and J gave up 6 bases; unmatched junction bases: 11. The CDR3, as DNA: TGTGCCAGCAGTTCTTCACCGGGACAGGGAGATGAAAAACTGTTTTTT. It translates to CASSSSPGQGDEKLFF.

The CDR3 region has the DNA TGTGCCAGCAGCTACGGCCGGAGTCGGGAGCTGTTTTTT. Encoded protein: CASSYGRSRELFF. The genes are TRBV7-2 and TRBJ2-2; D remains unclear. The CDR3 sequence is 13 residues long. The germline V gene encodes CDR1 SGHTA and CDR2 FQGNSA. V gave up 4 bases and J gave up 9 bases, with 12 bases separating them.

CDR3 sequence: CASSLDRVGSTEAFF. The DNA of the CDR3 is TGCGCCAGCAGCCTGGACAGGGTTGGAAGCACTGAAGCTTTCTTT. This sequence joins TRBV5-1 and TRBJ1-1, with 8 bases lining up with TRBD1. The CDR3 contains 15 residues. V was pared by 4 bases and J by 4 bases, with 9 bases of the junction left unmatched. The germline V gene encodes CDR1 SGHRS and CDR2 YFSETQ.